This T cell receptor beta chain was sequenced during a study of T cell responses to AZD1222 COVID-19 vaccine. Notes on the study in general: Females made up more of the donors, who were largely white British, and clonal diversity may have come out too low. Baseline seropositivity characterized only six AZD1222 recipients. The study sampled repertoires only after the peak T cell response.

Some clones are missing from TCRdb's copy, which holds only in-frame ones; the method was immunoSEQ multiplex PCR. The table has roughly 120,000 clones, around 86% seen once. V was trimmed by 0 bases and J by 2 bases, leaving 17 bases between them. Germline CDR1 SGHRS, CDR2 YFSETQ. This CDR3 region has 17 residues. On this clone: As yet, its antigen is unknown.

The chain has TRBV5-1 and TRBJ2-5, with a possible D match to TRBD2 (6 bases). The TCR sequence derives from an adult in good health. The sequencing here drew on peripheral blood, taken on day 0 of AZD1222 vaccination. CDR3 DNA sequence: TGCGCCAGCAGCTTGGGGGGACTCCCTGGGGGACAAGAGACCCAGTACTTC. It encodes CASSLGGLPGGQETQYF.